Listed below are T cell receptor beta chains from one sample, sequenced in a study of blood T cell repertoires in COVID-19. The table came from immunoSEQ multiplex PCR; TCRdb's copy has only in-frame clones and leaves some out. This sample has a few hundred thousand clones; roughly nine tenths occur once, and the top ten carry about 2.2%. Input material: peripheral blood. These receptors all stem from a woman aged 45-59 years who had recovered from COVID-19. The CDR3 runs from the conserved cysteine through the conserved F or W. Each record gives: J gene, D gene, clone size, V gene, CDR3 DNA, CDR3 protein. A D gene is named only where the DNA matches it firmly. Size is omitted from some rows. Given values are once, few, many or a class for expanded clones.

TRBJ2-5,TRBD2,NA,TRBV7-9,TGTGCCAGCGGTCCGGGGCGGGGGGGGAAAGAGACCCAGTACTTC,CASGPGRGGKETQYF
TRBJ2-7,NA,NA,TRBV7-9,TGTGCCAGCAGCTTAGGGACAGTCTACGAGCAGTACTTC,CASSLGTVYEQYF
TRBJ1-1,NA,NA,TRBV27,TGTGCCAGCAGTAAAGTCGACAGGCCCACTGAAGCTTTCTTT,CASSKVDRPTEAFF
TRBJ2-1,TRBD2,NA,TRBV6-2/TRBV6-3,TGTGCCAGCAGTTACTCGAGACTAGCGGAGCAGTTCTTC,CASSYSRLAEQFF
TRBJ2-1,TRBD2,NA,TRBV13,TGTGCCAGCAGCTCAGATAAGGGACTAGCGGGAGGAGGGCTCGATGAGCAGTTCTTC,CASSSDKGLAGGGLDEQFF
TRBJ2-7,NA,NA,TRBV5-1,TGCGCCAGCAGCGTCTATCCGACATCCTACGAGCAGTACTTC,CASSVYPTSYEQYF
TRBJ2-2,NA,NA,TRBV7-2,TGTGCCAGCAGCTTAGCCTGGGGCGATACCGGGGAGCTGTTTTTT,CASSLAWGDTGELFF
TRBJ1-2,NA,few,TRBV9,TGTGCCAGCAGCGCGGGAACCGTCTATGGCTACACCTTC,CASSAGTVYGYTF
TRBJ2-3,TRBD1,NA,TRBV11-2,TGTGCCAGCAGCTTGAATTACAGGGGGAGGTCAGATACGCAGTATTTT,CASSLNYRGRSDTQYF
TRBJ2-7,TRBD1,NA,TRBV27,TGTGCCAGCACCCCGGGACAGGGCAGGACCTACGAGCAGTACTTC,CASTPGQGRTYEQYF
TRBJ1-1,TRBD1,NA,TRBV18,TGTGCCAGCTCAACCGGACAGGGGGCTGTAGGCACTGAAGCTTTCTTT,CASSTGQGAVGTEAFF
TRBJ1-1,NA,NA,TRBV20-1,TGCAGTGCTAGGCAGGGGCTCGAAGCTTTCTTT,CSARQGLEAFF
TRBJ2-5,NA,NA,TRBV28,TGTGCCAGCAGTCAAAGGGACACAATCCAAGAGACCCAGTACTTC,CASSQRDTIQETQYF
TRBJ1-1,NA,NA,TRBV7-2,TGTGCCAGCAGCAGGTCCGACTACACTGAAGCTTTCTTT,CASSRSDYTEAFF
TRBJ1-2,TRBD1,NA,TRBV5-4,TGTGCCAGCAGCTTGGGACAGGGAAACAACTATGGCTACACCTTC,CASSLGQGNNYGYTF
TRBJ1-1,TRBD1,NA,TRBV18,TGTGCCAGCTCACCTCAACCCACAGGGGGTGGCACTGAAGCTTTCTTT,CASSPQPTGGGTEAFF
TRBJ2-5,TRBD2,NA,TRBV5-4,TGTGCCAGCAGCTTAGGTCTAGCGGGGGGGGAGACCCAGTACTTC,CASSLGLAGGETQYF
TRBJ2-2,TRBD2,few,TRBV27,TGTGCCAGCAGTGCAGTAGCGGGGCGCGACGGGGAGCTGTTTTTT,CASSAVAGRDGELFF
TRBJ1-2,NA,once,TRBV6-5,TGTGCCAGCAGTTACTCGGAGGGCAGGGCTTCAAGCTACACCTTC,CASSYSEGRASSYTF
TRBJ2-3,TRBD1,once,TRBV28,TGTGCCAGCAGGGACAGGGGGACAAGGTATACGCAGTATTTT,CASRDRGTRYTQYF
TRBJ2-6,NA,NA,TRBV6-5,TGTGCCAGCAGTTCCACGGGGAGTGGGGCCAACGTCCTGACTTTC,CASSSTGSGANVLTF
TRBJ1-2,NA,NA,TRBV5-1,TGCGCCAGCAGAGGGCAGGGGAGCAGTGGCTACACCTTC,CASRGQGSSGYTF
TRBJ2-7,NA,few,TRBV19,TGTGCCAGTAGTATATCTCGGGACACCTCTACGGAGCAGTACTTC,CASSISRDTSTEQYF
TRBJ1-5,TRBD1,few,TRBV28,TGTGCCAGCAGTTCGATCGTGGGGACAGGGGGTAGCAATCAGCCCCAGCATTTT,CASSSIVGTGGSNQPQHF
TRBJ2-3,NA,NA,TRBV19,TGTGCCAGTAGCCCCCTGCGGGCCGGGACAACCCCTAATACGCAGTATTTT,CASSPLRAGTTPNTQYF
TRBJ2-1,NA,NA,TRBV6-2/TRBV6-3,TGTGCCAGCAGTGTACGGGGAGTGGGCGGTAACAATGAGCAGTTCTTC,CASSVRGVGGNNEQFF
TRBJ1-6,NA,NA,TRBV5-6,TGTGCCAGCAGCTCCCAGGGTAAATCACCCCTCCACTTT,CASSSQGKSPLHF
TRBJ2-2,NA,NA,TRBV30,TGTGCCTGGATTTTACGAGGGGGTCACACCGGGGAGCTGTTTTTT,CAWILRGGHTGELFF
TRBJ2-2,NA,NA,TRBV14,TGTGCCAGCAGCCATCTGACGGGGAAAGGACCCGGGGAGCTGTTTTTT,CASSHLTGKGPGELFF
TRBJ2-2,TRBD2,once,TRBV10-3,TGTGCCATCAGTCCCCTAGCGGGGGGGTCGAGCACCGGGGAGCTGTTTTTT,CAISPLAGGSSTGELFF
TRBJ1-2,NA,many,TRBV16,TGTGCCAGCCTGCCGGAGGGCAGGCCGCACTATGGCTACACCTTC,CASLPEGRPHYGYTF
TRBJ2-1,NA,once,TRBV6-5,TGTGCCAGCAGTTACTCGAGAGCGTCCAATGAGCAGTTCTTC,CASSYSRASNEQFF
TRBJ1-2,NA,NA,TRBV24-1,TGTGCCACCAACCAGCCCGGCCAGGGAGGATTGGAGGGCTACACCTTC,CATNQPGQGGLEGYTF
TRBJ2-5,NA,NA,TRBV3-1/TRBV3-2,TGTGCCAGCAGCCCCCACACCGTCCAAGAGACCCAGTACTTC,CASSPHTVQETQYF
TRBJ2-7,NA,NA,TRBV21-1,TGTGCCAGCAGCAAACATAACGGACACCCCTACGAGCAGTACTTC,CASSKHNGHPYEQYF
TRBJ2-7,NA,NA,TRBV29-1,TGCAGCGTTGAAGGTAGCGGCTCCTACGAGCAGTACTTC,CSVEGSGSYEQYF
TRBJ1-2,NA,NA,TRBV9,TGTGCCAGCACTCACCCCAGGGTTCCCTATGGCTACACCTTC,CASTHPRVPYGYTF
TRBJ2-4,TRBD2,NA,TRBV12-5,TGTGCTAGTGCCTTGGGGGGGGCCAAAAACATTCAGTACTTC,CASALGGAKNIQYF
TRBJ1-4,NA,NA,TRBV27,TGTGCCAGCAGTTCTATGGATGAAAAACTGTTTTTT,CASSSMDEKLFF
TRBJ1-1,TRBD1,NA,TRBV5-4,TGTGCCAGCAGCGTGAACCGACAGGGGATTCCCACTGAAGCTTTCTTT,CASSVNRQGIPTEAFF
TRBJ2-2,NA,NA,TRBV5-4,TGTGCCAGCAGCTTGAGTTGGCAGGGGCCGACCGGGGAGCTGTTTTTT,CASSLSWQGPTGELFF
TRBJ1-5,TRBD1,NA,TRBV27,TGTGCCAGCAGTGTAGGGACAGCTAGCAATCAGCCCCAGCATTTT,CASSVGTASNQPQHF
TRBJ1-2,TRBD1,NA,TRBV2,TGTGCCAGCAGTCGCGGACAGGGTACTAACTATGGCTACACCTTC,CASSRGQGTNYGYTF
TRBJ1-5,NA,NA,TRBV10-3,TGTGCCATCAGTGAGTCGAACAGCCTTGGACAGCCCCAGCATTTT,CAISESNSLGQPQHF
TRBJ2-1,TRBD2,NA,TRBV30,TGTGCCTGGAGGACTAGCGGGGGTAGTTATGGGTTCTTC,CAWRTSGGSYGFF
TRBJ1-2,TRBD1,NA,TRBV30,TGTGCCTCGGACAGGGGAAAGTTTGGCTACACCTTC,CASDRGKFGYTF
TRBJ1-5,NA,few,TRBV19,TGTGCCAGTAGTATCTGGGGGCTTCAGCCCCAGCATTTT,CASSIWGLQPQHF
TRBJ1-2,NA,NA,TRBV30,TGTGCCTGGAGCTATCTAGATAGTAACTATGGCTACACCTTC,CAWSYLDSNYGYTF
TRBJ2-1,TRBD2,NA,TRBV30,TGTGCCTGGATTAGCGGGAGTTCCTACAATGAGCAGTTCTTC,CAWISGSSYNEQFF
TRBJ2-4,TRBD2,NA,TRBV4-1,TGCGCCAGCAGCCAGACGGGGGCGACTAGCGGGGGAGTAAACATTCAGTACTTC,CASSQTGATSGGVNIQYF
TRBJ1-5,NA,few,TRBV28,TGTGCCAGCATTCAGGGCCGGCAGGATCAGCCCCAGCATTTT,CASIQGRQDQPQHF
TRBJ2-2,NA,NA,TRBV6-5,TGTGCCAGCAGTTACGCATTGCGGGGCACCGGGGAGCTGTTTTTT,CASSYALRGTGELFF
TRBJ1-4,TRBD1,NA,TRBV29-1,TGCAGCGTCCGACAGGGGGCGAGTGAAAAACTGTTTTTT,CSVRQGASEKLFF
TRBJ2-7,TRBD2,NA,TRBV29-1,TGCAGCGTTGAGGGGGGGACGGGAACCTACGAGCAGTACTTC,CSVEGGTGTYEQYF
TRBJ2-1,TRBD1,once,TRBV5-1,TGCGCCAGCAGCCCTCTTTTCCAGGGGGCGTCGGACAATGAGCAGTTCTTC,CASSPLFQGASDNEQFF
TRBJ2-2,TRBD1,NA,TRBV5-4,TGTGCCAGCAGCTTCGTGACAGGGCCCACCGGGGAGCTGTTTTTT,CASSFVTGPTGELFF
TRBJ1-1,NA,NA,TRBV2,TGTGCCAGCAGTGGGTCCAGGGAAACTGAAGCTTTCTTT,CASSGSRETEAFF
TRBJ2-7,NA,NA,TRBV27,TGTGCCAGCAGTTCCTCCGCCGCGGGCTACGAGCAGTACTTC,CASSSSAAGYEQYF